These T cell receptor beta chains were read from a single sample in a study of T-cell reconstitution after alpha-beta-depleted transplantation in children. One entry per CDR3 protein results from TCRdb running MiXCR on the PCR reads. The sample lists about 240,000 distinct CDR3 sequences, around 12% occurring once. Sequenced here: PBMCs from the stem cell graft donor, sampled from the stem cell graft. Receptors were obtained from a human donor who donated a stem cell graft to a child with acute lymphoblastic leukemia. The CDR3 runs from the conserved cysteine through the conserved F or W. A D gene is named only where the DNA matches it firmly. The size entry is marked missing in some rows and otherwise reads once, few, many or a size class.

v_call	d_call	clone_size	cdr3_length	j_call	cdr3_nt	cdr3_aa
TRBV5-6	-	many	16	TRBJ1-6	TGTGCCAGCAGCTTAAATAGGATGATGGGTAATTCACCCCTCCACTTT	CASSLNRMMGNSPLHF
TRBV20-1	TRBD2	-	16	TRBJ2-7	TGCTGTGCTAGAGATTTAGGGGCTAGCGGGCCCTACGAGCAGTACTTC	CCARDLGASGPYEQYF
TRBV5-1	TRBD1	many	14	TRBJ1-1	TGCGCCAGCAGCCCGGAGGGGGCGCAGACTGAAGCTTTCTTT	CASSPEGAQTEAFF
TRBV7-6	-	many	11	TRBJ2-1	TGTGCCAGTTCCGCGGGATATGAGCAGTTCTTC	CASSAGYEQFF
TRBV11-3	-	many	14	TRBJ2-3	TGTGCCAGCAGCAAGCTAGCAAACACAGATACGCAGTATTTT	CASSKLANTDTQYF
TRBV24-1	-	many	16	TRBJ2-1	TGTGCCACCAGTGGTGTCACTGGAAGCTCCTACAATGAGCAGTTCTTC	CATSGVTGSSYNEQFF
TRBV28	-	many	19	TRBJ1-5	TGTGCCAGCAGAATGACCCCTCTCGGGGGCCCTTATAGCAATCAGCCCCAGCATTTT	CASRMTPLGGPYSNQPQHF
TRBV30	-	-	14	TRBJ1-5	TGTGCCTGGAGTGTAGGGAGTCGCAATCAGCCCCAGCATTTT	CAWSVGSRNQPQHF
TRBV9	-	many	17	TRBJ1-5	TGTGCCAGCGCGATTGGTCGCTCGGGGCAACGCAATCAGCCCCAGCATTTT	CASAIGRSGQRNQPQHF
TRBV28	-	many	14	TRBJ2-5	TGTGCCAGCAGATACAGGGAGGTTGGAGAGACCCAGTACTTC	CASRYREVGETQYF
TRBV20-1	-	-	13	TRBJ2-3	TGCAGTGCTGCCCTGACTTCCTTAGATACGCAGTATTTT	CSAALTSLDTQYF
TRBV14	-	many	15	TRBJ2-1	TGTGCCAGCAGCCAAGTGCGGGGAAAATACAATGAGCAGTTCTTC	CASSQVRGKYNEQFF
TRBV29-1	-	few	11	TRBJ2-7	TGCAGCGTTCTTTATACCTACGAGCAGTACTTC	CSVLYTYEQYF
TRBV29-1	TRBD2	many	14	TRBJ2-2	TGCAGCGTTGGAGCGGGAGCGGATTCCGGGGAGCTGTTTTTT	CSVGAGADSGELFF
TRBV5-1	TRBD1	many	15	TRBJ2-3	TGCGCCAGCAGCTTGCCGGACAGGGGGCCAGATACGCAGTATTTT	CASSLPDRGPDTQYF
TRBV20-1	-	many	17	TRBJ2-1	TGCAGTGCTAGTTCCCCTATGGGTAGGGCTCATTACAATGAGCAGTTCTTC	CSASSPMGRAHYNEQFF
TRBV20-1	TRBD2	-	14	TRBJ2-7	TGCGGCCTCCTTGACGCGGGGGAGATTTACGAGCAGTACTTC	CGLLDAGEIYEQYF
TRBV20-1	TRBD2	-	16	TRBJ2-1	TGCAGTGCCGGGTGGCAGGGGCGGGGGGTAGACAATGAGCAGTTCTTC	CSAGWQGRGVDNEQFF
TRBV9	TRBD1	many	15	TRBJ1-1	TGTGCCAGCAGCGCAGGGACAGGGGGGAACACTGAAGCTTTCTTT	CASSAGTGGNTEAFF
TRBV27	-	many	15	TRBJ2-2	TGTGCCAGCAGTGCCCGACTATCAAACACCGGGGAGCTGTTTTTT	CASSARLSNTGELFF
TRBV19	-	many	13	TRBJ1-2	TGTGCCAGTAGTATGGCAGAGGGGGATGGCTACACCTTC	CASSMAEGDGYTF
TRBV20-1	-	many	16	TRBJ1-1	TGCAGTGCTAGGGACGCGGGCAGGGTAGCCAACACTGAAGCTTTCTTT	CSARDAGRVANTEAFF
TRBV9	TRBD2	many	15	TRBJ2-5	TGTGCCAGCAGCGTAGAGCGGGGATACCAAGAGACCCAGTACTTC	CASSVERGYQETQYF
TRBV6-5	-	many	14	TRBJ2-7	TGTGCCAGCAGCGTACAGGGTTTGCGGCACGAGCAGTACTTC	CASSVQGLRHEQYF